The rows below give T cell receptor beta chains drawn from one sample of a study of shared clonotypes between healthy human individuals. Only in-frame clones appear in the TCRdb table, and some are missing; sequencing was by immunoSEQ multiplex PCR. The data show about 580,000 clones, about 98% seen once. Material: naive CD8+ T cells sorted from blood. Receptor source: a man under 40 in good health. Each CDR3 is given with its conserved first and last residue.

cdr3_aa: CASSAGTGSFLGTDTQYF
v_call: TRBV28

cdr3_aa: CASSLEPVTYEQYF
v_call: TRBV5-1

cdr3_aa: CASRRSGSGPQHF
v_call: TRBV27

cdr3_aa: CASSRWQGPTDTQYF
v_call: TRBV6-6

cdr3_aa: CASSPPRGSYEQYF
v_call: TRBV28

cdr3_aa: CSALTQGAAFF
v_call: TRBV20-1

cdr3_aa: CASRSTGFNEQFF
v_call: TRBV27

cdr3_aa: CASSQEGVTSTYEQYF
v_call: TRBV4-1

cdr3_aa: CASSSGTSGSNEQFF
v_call: TRBV27

cdr3_aa: CAILHSTSEQFF
v_call: TRBV11-2

cdr3_aa: CASNLRGPANYGYTF
v_call: TRBV2

cdr3_aa: CSTVREQYF
v_call: TRBV20-1

cdr3_aa: CASSSLRTGRNTGELFF
v_call: TRBV27

cdr3_aa: CASSAIRQGALHEQYF
v_call: TRBV28

cdr3_aa: CATSRDVQGRYTGELFF
v_call: TRBV15

cdr3_aa: CASSRLAGEHNEQFF
v_call: TRBV7-8

cdr3_aa: CASSLPGLAGGPYEQYF
v_call: TRBV5-5

cdr3_aa: CAISERDRGSYEQYF
v_call: TRBV10-3

cdr3_aa: CASSTRTSGVNEQFF
v_call: TRBV5-1

cdr3_aa: CASSSGLAGVTDTQYF
v_call: TRBV6-5

cdr3_aa: CASSFTGTGSSGELFF
v_call: TRBV27

cdr3_aa: CASSPTGGGSYEQYF
v_call: TRBV4-3

cdr3_aa: CSVGSSGTYNEQFF
v_call: TRBV29-1